These T cell receptor beta chains were read from a single sample in a study of beta chain features in type 1 diabetes. Profiling relied on immunoSEQ multiplex PCR, and the TCRdb table lists in-frame clones only, not all of them. Altogether 200,000 to 300,000 clones are present, around 21% being singletons, with the ten largest covering approximately 0.029%. Material for sequencing was naive CD4+ T cells from blood. Receptor source: a woman between 40 and 50 years old with type 1 diabetes. The CDR3 runs from the conserved cysteine through the conserved F or W. The D gene is left open where the match is weak. Some rows have no size entry. The others give once, few or many, or a class for an expanded clone.

v_gene: TRBV27; d_gene: -; j_gene: TRBJ2-1; abundance: few; CDR3aa: CASRQGSYNEQFF; CDR3nt: TGTGCCAGCCGTCAGGGGAGCTACAATGAGCAGTTCTTC
v_gene: TRBV18; d_gene: TRBD2; j_gene: TRBJ2-1; abundance: few; CDR3aa: CASSPMDSGVTRFF; CDR3nt: TGTGCCAGCTCACCAATGGATAGCGGGGTAACTAGGTTCTTC
v_gene: TRBV7-9; d_gene: -; j_gene: TRBJ1-5; abundance: few; CDR3aa: CASSQDGGPQHF; CDR3nt: TGTGCCAGCAGCCAGGACGGAGGGCCCCAGCATTTT
v_gene: TRBV6-5; d_gene: TRBD1; j_gene: TRBJ1-1; abundance: -; CDR3aa: CASSSDRQGEAFF; CDR3nt: TGTGCCAGCAGTTCCGATCGACAGGGTGAGGCTTTCTTT
v_gene: TRBV18; d_gene: TRBD1; j_gene: TRBJ2-7; abundance: few; CDR3aa: CASAAGTGYEQYF; CDR3nt: TGTGCCAGCGCGGCCGGGACAGGGTACGAGCAGTACTTC
v_gene: TRBV2; d_gene: -; j_gene: TRBJ1-5; abundance: few; CDR3aa: CASSERVGAFNQPQHF; CDR3nt: TGTGCCAGCAGTGAACGTGTGGGGGCGTTCAATCAGCCCCAGCATTTT
v_gene: TRBV18; d_gene: -; j_gene: TRBJ1-1; abundance: -; CDR3aa: CASSPYLVGVRTEAFF; CDR3nt: TGTGCCAGCTCACCATATTTGGTAGGGGTAAGGACTGAAGCTTTCTTT
v_gene: TRBV18; d_gene: TRBD2; j_gene: TRBJ2-7; abundance: few; CDR3aa: CASSPGTSASYEQYF; CDR3nt: TGTGCCAGCTCACCAGGGACTAGCGCCTCCTACGAGCAGTACTTC
v_gene: TRBV9; d_gene: TRBD1; j_gene: TRBJ1-1; abundance: once; CDR3aa: CASSVGSGQGATGTEAFF; CDR3nt: TGTGCCAGCAGCGTAGGCTCGGGACAGGGGGCGACTGGCACTGAAGCTTTCTTT
v_gene: TRBV30; d_gene: -; j_gene: TRBJ1-5; abundance: -; CDR3aa: CAWSVQGDQPQHF; CDR3nt: TGTGCCTGGAGTGTACAGGGAGATCAGCCCCAGCATTTT
v_gene: TRBV7-2; d_gene: TRBD1; j_gene: TRBJ2-5; abundance: -; CDR3aa: CASTQLDRVETQYF; CDR3nt: TGTGCCAGCACCCAATTGGACAGGGTGGAGACCCAGTACTTC
v_gene: TRBV30; d_gene: -; j_gene: TRBJ1-2; abundance: -; CDR3aa: CAWSVRGALGYGYTF; CDR3nt: TGTGCCTGGAGTGTACGGGGAGCCCTAGGATATGGCTACACCTTC
v_gene: TRBV18; d_gene: -; j_gene: TRBJ1-1; abundance: -; CDR3aa: CASSPPLGANTEAFF; CDR3nt: TGTGCCAGCTCACCACCGTTGGGGGCAAACACTGAAGCTTTCTTT
v_gene: TRBV30; d_gene: -; j_gene: TRBJ2-5; abundance: few; CDR3aa: CACGLSQETQYF; CDR3nt: TGTGCCTGCGGACTATCTCAAGAGACCCAGTACTTC
v_gene: TRBV5-1; d_gene: TRBD2; j_gene: TRBJ2-1; abundance: -; CDR3aa: CASSPLAGEGNEQFF; CDR3nt: TGCGCCAGCAGCCCACTAGCGGGAGAAGGGAATGAGCAGTTCTTC
v_gene: TRBV5-6; d_gene: TRBD2; j_gene: TRBJ2-7; abundance: -; CDR3aa: CASSLRLAGGLDEQYF; CDR3nt: TGTGCCAGCAGCTTGCGACTAGCGGGGGGCCTGGACGAGCAGTACTTC
v_gene: TRBV5-1; d_gene: -; j_gene: TRBJ2-3; abundance: -; CDR3aa: CASRPGGAPTDTQYF; CDR3nt: TGCGCCAGCAGACCTGGAGGGGCCCCCACAGATACGCAGTATTTT
v_gene: TRBV30; d_gene: -; j_gene: TRBJ1-5; abundance: -; CDR3aa: CAWSRGFDQPQHF; CDR3nt: TGTGCCTGGAGTCGAGGATTTGATCAGCCCCAGCATTTT
v_gene: TRBV5-4; d_gene: TRBD2; j_gene: TRBJ2-7; abundance: -; CDR3aa: CASSRWLAGEQYF; CDR3nt: TGTGCCAGCAGCCGCTGGCTAGCGGGTGAGCAGTACTTC
v_gene: TRBV5-4; d_gene: TRBD2; j_gene: TRBJ2-3; abundance: -; CDR3aa: CASSQTSGRLSDTQYF; CDR3nt: TGTGCCAGCAGCCAGACTAGCGGGAGGCTCTCAGATACGCAGTATTTT
v_gene: TRBV5-1; d_gene: -; j_gene: TRBJ2-3; abundance: -; CDR3aa: CASSLQSRTDTQYF; CDR3nt: TGCGCCAGCAGCCTACAGTCTCGCACAGATACGCAGTATTTT
v_gene: TRBV7-2; d_gene: -; j_gene: TRBJ2-1; abundance: few; CDR3aa: CASSLSATRSYNEQFF; CDR3nt: TGTGCCAGCAGCTTATCGGCGACTAGGTCCTACAATGAGCAGTTCTTC
v_gene: TRBV4-3; d_gene: -; j_gene: TRBJ2-5; abundance: -; CDR3aa: CASSQGGGETQYF; CDR3nt: TGCGCCAGCAGTCAGGGGGGAGGAGAGACCCAGTACTTC
v_gene: TRBV18; d_gene: -; j_gene: TRBJ2-3; abundance: -; CDR3aa: CASSPGGLADTQYF; CDR3nt: TGTGCCAGCTCACCAGGAGGATTGGCAGATACGCAGTATTTT
v_gene: TRBV7-9; d_gene: -; j_gene: TRBJ1-1; abundance: -; CDR3aa: CASSSQGNTEAFF; CDR3nt: TGTGCCAGCAGCTCACAGGGGAACACTGAAGCTTTCTTT
v_gene: TRBV19; d_gene: -; j_gene: TRBJ2-7; abundance: -; CDR3aa: CASSSRRDYEQYF; CDR3nt: TGTGCCAGTAGTAGCCGCCGGGATTACGAGCAGTACTTC
v_gene: TRBV6-5; d_gene: -; j_gene: TRBJ1-1; abundance: -; CDR3aa: CASSYSHMNTEAFF; CDR3nt: TGTGCCAGCAGTTACTCACATATGAACACTGAAGCTTTCTTT
v_gene: TRBV7-2; d_gene: TRBD2; j_gene: TRBJ2-5; abundance: -; CDR3aa: CASSLRLAGGTETQYF; CDR3nt: TGTGCCAGCAGCTTGAGACTAGCGGGGGGCACCGAGACCCAGTACTTC
v_gene: TRBV2; d_gene: -; j_gene: TRBJ2-6; abundance: -; CDR3aa: CASSEVGGGANVLTF; CDR3nt: TGTGCCAGCAGTGAAGTGGGAGGTGGGGCCAACGTCCTGACTTTC
v_gene: TRBV7-9; d_gene: TRBD1; j_gene: TRBJ2-5; abundance: few; CDR3aa: CASSWTGQEETQYF; CDR3nt: TGTGCCAGCAGCTGGACAGGGCAAGAGGAGACCCAGTACTTC
v_gene: TRBV7-9; d_gene: -; j_gene: TRBJ1-2; abundance: few; CDR3aa: CASSFGSNYGYTF; CDR3nt: TGTGCCAGCAGCTTTGGGAGTAACTATGGCTACACCTTC
v_gene: TRBV19; d_gene: -; j_gene: TRBJ2-1; abundance: few; CDR3aa: CASSSIGLSAEGQFF; CDR3nt: TGTGCCAGTAGTAGTATTGGGCTCTCGGCTGAGGGGCAGTTCTTC
v_gene: TRBV5-4; d_gene: -; j_gene: TRBJ2-1; abundance: few; CDR3aa: CASSLDSSPYNEQFF; CDR3nt: TGTGCCAGCAGCTTAGACTCCTCACCCTACAATGAGCAGTTCTTC
v_gene: TRBV5-4; d_gene: -; j_gene: TRBJ2-7; abundance: -; CDR3aa: CASSLGGVEQYF; CDR3nt: TGTGCCAGCAGCTTAGGAGGGGTCGAGCAGTACTTC
v_gene: TRBV7-9; d_gene: TRBD2; j_gene: TRBJ2-5; abundance: -; CDR3aa: CASTRGVQETQYF; CDR3nt: TGTGCCAGCACGCGGGGGGTGCAAGAGACCCAGTACTTC
v_gene: TRBV9; d_gene: -; j_gene: TRBJ1-1; abundance: -; CDR3aa: CASSPHRPGRDTEAFF; CDR3nt: TGTGCCAGCAGCCCCCACAGGCCGGGGAGGGACACTGAAGCTTTCTTT
v_gene: TRBV5-1; d_gene: TRBD1; j_gene: TRBJ2-3; abundance: few; CDR3aa: CASSTGQATDTQYF; CDR3nt: TGCGCCAGCAGCACTGGACAGGCCACAGATACGCAGTATTTT
v_gene: TRBV9; d_gene: TRBD2; j_gene: TRBJ2-1; abundance: -; CDR3aa: CASTLLADTDNEQFF; CDR3nt: TGTGCCAGCACCCTACTAGCGGATACTGACAATGAGCAGTTCTTC
v_gene: TRBV27; d_gene: -; j_gene: TRBJ1-2; abundance: few; CDR3aa: CASSSPDSYYGYTF; CDR3nt: TGTGCCAGCAGTTCTCCGGACAGTTACTATGGCTACACCTTC
v_gene: TRBV18; d_gene: TRBD1; j_gene: TRBJ2-7; abundance: -; CDR3aa: CASSLGTGGSYEQYF; CDR3nt: TGTGCCAGCTCACTTGGGACAGGGGGCTCCTACGAGCAGTACTTC
v_gene: TRBV19; d_gene: -; j_gene: TRBJ2-5; abundance: few; CDR3aa: CASSIPGRGEVKETQYF; CDR3nt: TGTGCCAGTAGTATCCCCGGGAGAGGGGAGGTCAAAGAGACCCAGTACTTC
v_gene: TRBV5-1; d_gene: TRBD2; j_gene: TRBJ2-3; abundance: few; CDR3aa: CASSIISGGTADTQYF; CDR3nt: TGCGCCAGCAGCATCATCAGCGGGGGAACCGCAGATACGCAGTATTTT